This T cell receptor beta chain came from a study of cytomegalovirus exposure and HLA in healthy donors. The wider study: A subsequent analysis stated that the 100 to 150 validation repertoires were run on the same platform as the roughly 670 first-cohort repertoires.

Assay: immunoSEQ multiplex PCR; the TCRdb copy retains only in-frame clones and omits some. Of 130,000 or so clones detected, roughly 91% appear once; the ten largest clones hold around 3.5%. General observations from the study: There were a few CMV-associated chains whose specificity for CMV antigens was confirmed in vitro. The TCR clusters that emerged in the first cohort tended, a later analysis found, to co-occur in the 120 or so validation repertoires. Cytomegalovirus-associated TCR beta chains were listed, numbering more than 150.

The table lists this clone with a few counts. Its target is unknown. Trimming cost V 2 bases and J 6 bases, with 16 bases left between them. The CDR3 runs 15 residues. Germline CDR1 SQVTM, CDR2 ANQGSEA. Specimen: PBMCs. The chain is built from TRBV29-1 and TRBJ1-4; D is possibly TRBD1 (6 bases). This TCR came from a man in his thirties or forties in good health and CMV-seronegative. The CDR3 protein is CSVELGARGDEKLFF. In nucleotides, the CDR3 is TGCAGCGTTGAATTAGGAGCCAGGGGCGATGAAAAACTGTTTTTT.